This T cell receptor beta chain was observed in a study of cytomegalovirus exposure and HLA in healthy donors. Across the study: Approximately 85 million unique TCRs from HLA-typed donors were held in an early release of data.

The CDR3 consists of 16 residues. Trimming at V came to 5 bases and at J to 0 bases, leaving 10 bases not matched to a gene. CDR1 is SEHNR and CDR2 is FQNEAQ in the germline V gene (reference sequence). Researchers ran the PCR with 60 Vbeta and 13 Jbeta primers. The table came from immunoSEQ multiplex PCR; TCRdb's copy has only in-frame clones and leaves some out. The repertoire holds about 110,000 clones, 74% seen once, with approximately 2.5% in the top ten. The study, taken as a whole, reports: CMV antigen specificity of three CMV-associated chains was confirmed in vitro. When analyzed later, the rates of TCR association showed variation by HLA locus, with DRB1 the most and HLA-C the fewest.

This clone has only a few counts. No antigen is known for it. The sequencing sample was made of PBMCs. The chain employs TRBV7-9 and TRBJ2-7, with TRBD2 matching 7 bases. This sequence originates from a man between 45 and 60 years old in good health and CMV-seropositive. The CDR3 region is CASSLVTSERSYEQYF. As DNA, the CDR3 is TGTGCCAGCAGCCTTGTTACTAGCGAACGCTCCTACGAGCAGTACTTC.